A selection of T cell receptor beta chains follows, all from one sample in a study of T-cell reconstitution after alpha-beta-depleted transplantation in children. TCRdb called the PCR reads again in MiXCR, with one record for every CDR3 protein. The table lists 500,000 to 750,000 distinct CDR3 sequences, roughly a quarter of them singletons. The sample consisted of PBMCs, taken before TCRalphabeta/CD19-depleted stem cell transplant. These receptors all come from a boy under two years old with Wiskott-Aldrich syndrome, due to receive a stem cell transplant. Both conserved end residues are part of each CDR3. D genes are given only for firm matches. Some rows mark clone size as missing; the rest say once, few, many or name a class of expanded clone.

TRBD1,TRBV4-2,TRBJ1-3,few,TGTGCCAGCAGCCAACGAGGGGACAGGGGAGGCGGAAACACCATATATTTT,CASSQRGDRGGGNTIYF
-,TRBV5-1,TRBJ2-2,few,TGCGCCAGCAGCGGTGCAGGGCCCGGGGAGCTGTTTTTT,CASSGAGPGELFF
TRBD2,TRBV5-1,TRBJ2-5,-,TGCGCCAGCAGCTTTGAGCTAGCGGGGGGTCAAGAGACCCAGTACTTC,CASSFELAGGQETQYF
-,TRBV11-2,TRBJ2-1,-,TGTGCCAGCAGCAAGAAGGTGGTCCCCCGGAGCTCCTACAATGAGCAGTTCTTC,CASSKKVVPRSSYNEQFF
TRBD2,TRBV27,TRBJ2-1,few,TGTGCCAGCAGCCGTTGGACTAGCGGAAACAATGAGCAGTTCTTC,CASSRWTSGNNEQFF
-,TRBV5-1,TRBJ2-5,-,TGCGCCAGCAGCTTGGATGGTTCAGAGACCCAGTACTTC,CASSLDGSETQYF
-,TRBV19,TRBJ2-1,few,TGTGCCAGTAGTCCCCGACAGGACCATGAGCAGTTCTTC,CASSPRQDHEQFF
TRBD2,TRBV6-1,TRBJ2-2,few,TGTGCCAGCAGACGACTAGCGGGAGGTTTCACCGGGGAGCTGTTTTTT,CASRRLAGGFTGELFF
-,TRBV7-2,TRBJ2-1,few,TGTGCCAGCAGCTTAGCGCTCGGCTACCTCTCTAAGAATGAGCAGTTCTTC,CASSLALGYLSKNEQFF
TRBD1,TRBV5-1,TRBJ2-1,-,TGCGCCAGCAGCTTCCTGATGACAGGGGTAAATGAGCAGTTCTTC,CASSFLMTGVNEQFF
TRBD1,TRBV6-5,TRBJ1-5,few,TGTGCCAGCAGTTACTCGAGAGGACAGGGTGGGAATCAGCCCCAGCATTTT,CASSYSRGQGGNQPQHF
TRBD2,TRBV12-3/TRBV12-4,TRBJ2-2,-,TGTGCCATCGTGGGACTAGCGGGCACTTCCACCGGGGAGCTGTTTTTT,CAIVGLAGTSTGELFF
-,TRBV19,TRBJ2-1,-,TGTGCCAGTAGTAGGACTGTAGACAATGAGCAGTTCTTC,CASSRTVDNEQFF
-,TRBV20-1,TRBJ1-5,-,TGCAGTGCTAGCCTAGGGGGGACAAATCAGCCCCAGCATTTT,CSASLGGTNQPQHF
-,TRBV4-2,TRBJ2-1,-,TGTGCCAGCAGCCAGCGGGCCGTAATGGGCAGCGATGTAGGTGAGCAGTTCTTC,CASSQRAVMGSDVGEQFF
TRBD2,TRBV20-1,TRBJ2-7,-,TGCAGTGTATCGGGTCGGCGACTAGCGGGAGTGTACGAGCAGTACTTC,CSVSGRRLAGVYEQYF
TRBD1,TRBV5-1,TRBJ2-5,few,TGCGCCAGCAGGACAGGGCTAGGTGAGACCCAGTACTTC,CASRTGLGETQYF
-,TRBV4-1,TRBJ2-4,-,TGCGCCAGCAGCCTCTCAGCAGGCGGACTAGCCAAAAACATTCAGTACTTC,CASSLSAGGLAKNIQYF
-,TRBV27,TRBJ2-1,-,TGTGCCAGCAGTTTTGGGGGCAGCTTCCGCAATGAGCAGTTCTTC,CASSFGGSFRNEQFF
TRBD2,TRBV20-1,TRBJ2-1,few,TGCAGCCAACTAGCGGGAGGGGACAATGAGCAGTTCTTC,CSQLAGGDNEQFF
-,TRBV15,TRBJ1-4,few,TGTGCCACCAGCAGAGATCGGGGCAGGTCTAATGAAAAACTGTTTTTT,CATSRDRGRSNEKLFF
TRBD1,TRBV5-1,TRBJ2-1,few,TGCGCCAGCAGCTTGGTATCGGGACAGGGGGCTGAGCAGTTCTTC,CASSLVSGQGAEQFF
-,TRBV5-1,TRBJ1-2,-,TGCGCCAGCAGCTTGTTCCAGGGTGGTGGCTACACCTTC,CASSLFQGGGYTF
-,TRBV10-3,TRBJ2-1,-,TGTGCCATCAAAGGGGCCTCTACAAACAATGAGCAGTTCTTC,CAIKGASTNNEQFF
-,TRBV15,TRBJ2-1,few,TGTGCCACCAGCAGACCTGGACAGAGCTCCTACAATGAGCAGTTCTTC,CATSRPGQSSYNEQFF
-,TRBV20-1,TRBJ1-5,few,TGCAGTGCTAGTGTAGGGGGCAATCAGCCCCAGCATTTT,CSASVGGNQPQHF
-,TRBV7-9,TRBJ2-2,few,TGTGCCAGCAGCTTATTTGTGGCAGGGCCCACCGGGGAGCTGTTTTTT,CASSLFVAGPTGELFF
-,TRBV25-1,TRBJ1-2,few,TGTGCCAGCAGTGAATTTAATCCCGGGACTGAGATCTATGGCTACACCTTC,CASSEFNPGTEIYGYTF
-,TRBV12-3/TRBV12-4,TRBJ2-2,-,TGTGCCAGCAGAAGGGTTGCCACCGGGGAGCTGTTTTTT,CASRRVATGELFF
-,TRBV20-1,TRBJ1-2,-,TGCAGTGCTAATTCAGTCTACTATGGCTACACCTTC,CSANSVYYGYTF
TRBD2,TRBV5-1,TRBJ2-7,-,TGCGCCAGCAGCTACGCCGGGACTAGCGGAATCTACGAGCAGTACTTC,CASSYAGTSGIYEQYF
-,TRBV29-1,TRBJ2-5,-,TGCAGCATAGGACAGTTACAAGAGACCCAGTACTTC,CSIGQLQETQYF
-,TRBV21-1,TRBJ2-3,-,TGTGCCAGCAGCAAAGATATCGGTGCGGACACCGGCACAGATACGCAGTATTTT,CASSKDIGADTGTDTQYF
-,TRBV29-1,TRBJ2-3,-,TGCAGCGTTGAAGAGTGGGTTTCCACAGATACGCAGTATTTT,CSVEEWVSTDTQYF
TRBD2,TRBV20-1,TRBJ2-1,-,TGCAGTGCCCAAGGTCGGACTAGCGGAGAGTACAATGAGCAGTTCTTC,CSAQGRTSGEYNEQFF
-,TRBV5-1,TRBJ1-1,-,TGCGCCAGCAGCTTGGGGGCTAGGGGGTCGGGCACTGAAGCTTTCTTT,CASSLGARGSGTEAFF
TRBD1,TRBV20-1,TRBJ1-4,few,TGCAGTGCTAGAGAACGGACAGGGGGCGAAAAACTGTTTTTT,CSARERTGGEKLFF
TRBD2,TRBV9,TRBJ2-1,few,TGTGCCAGCAGCGAGGCTACTAGCGGGAGTAGTAGGAATGAGCAGTTCTTC,CASSEATSGSSRNEQFF
-,TRBV5-1,TRBJ2-5,-,TGCGCCAGCAGCTTGTTTACAGCGAATCAAGAGACCCAGTACTTC,CASSLFTANQETQYF
-,TRBV12-3/TRBV12-4,TRBJ2-5,-,TGTGCCAGCACTAATTCGGGGACCCAGTACTTC,CASTNSGTQYF
-,TRBV6-1,TRBJ1-6,-,TGTGCCAGCAGTGGGACAGTGGGGAATTCACCCCTCCACTTT,CASSGTVGNSPLHF
-,TRBV20-1,TRBJ2-1,-,TGCAGTGCTAGAGCTCTCACGCAGTCATACAATGAGCAGTTCTTC,CSARALTQSYNEQFF
TRBD2,TRBV5-1,TRBJ2-7,-,TGCGCCAGCAGCTTGGTGGTAGCGGGAGGGTACGAGCAGTACTTC,CASSLVVAGGYEQYF
TRBD1,TRBV4-2,TRBJ1-3,few,TGTGCCAGCAGCCAAGGTGGGACAGGGGGCGCTCAGGGAAACACCATATATTTT,CASSQGGTGGAQGNTIYF
-,TRBV20-1,TRBJ1-1,few,TGCAGTGCTAGTGATTGGAGCGGGCCGAGGAAGGTCTTT,CSASDWSGPRKVF
TRBD1,TRBV5-4,TRBJ2-1,once,TGTGCCAGCAGCTGGGGACAGGAGGGGTACAATGAGCAGTTCTTC,CASSWGQEGYNEQFF
TRBD1,TRBV5-5,TRBJ2-1,few,TGTGCCAGCAGCTTCATGGGGACAGCTTACTACAATGAGCAGTTCTTC,CASSFMGTAYYNEQFF
TRBD2,TRBV29-1,TRBJ2-1,-,TGCAGCGTTGAACGACTAGCGGGAGCCGTGGGTGAGCAGTTCTTC,CSVERLAGAVGEQFF
TRBD1,TRBV7-2,TRBJ1-1,-,TGTGCCAGCAGCCCCCGGACAGGGCCCACTGAAGCTTTCTTT,CASSPRTGPTEAFF
-,TRBV5-1,TRBJ1-1,-,TGCGCCAGCAGCTTGATAGGGGAGAGCACTGAAGCTTTCTTT,CASSLIGESTEAFF
-,TRBV7-7,TRBJ2-7,-,TGTGCCAGCAGCCCTGGTGTGGGGGCGTCCCACGAGCAGTACTTC,CASSPGVGASHEQYF
-,TRBV24-1,TRBJ2-1,-,TGTGCCACCAGTGCCGGGATACCCTACAATGAGCAGTTCTTC,CATSAGIPYNEQFF
TRBD1,TRBV4-2,TRBJ1-4,-,TGTGCCAGCAGCCAAGAGCGCGGACAGGCTCGGGAAAAACTGTTTTTT,CASSQERGQAREKLFF
-,TRBV12-3/TRBV12-4,TRBJ2-5,-,TGTGCCAGCAGCTTCTTGGGGGCTAGTCAAGAGACCCAGTACTTC,CASSFLGASQETQYF
TRBD2,TRBV28,TRBJ2-5,few,TGTGCCAGCAGACGGACTAGCGTAGAGACCCAGTACTTC,CASRRTSVETQYF
TRBD1,TRBV12-3/TRBV12-4,TRBJ2-7,-,TGCTCCAGCAGTCCGAGGACAGGCGGCCCCTACGAGCAGTACTTC,CSSSPRTGGPYEQYF
TRBD2,TRBV11-2,TRBJ2-2,-,TGTGCCAGCAGCTTGCGGACTAGCGGGAGGGCCGGGGAGCTGTTTTTT,CASSLRTSGRAGELFF